These 2 T cell receptor beta chains share one sample of origin, sequenced in a study of regulatory T cells in long-lasting Graves disease. Described time point: persistent/refractory GD, antithyroid drugs over 5 years with positive TRAb. With RNA extracted from PBMCs as input, the TCR library was made. Arm-PCR of CDR3 regions and iRepertoire HTBI primers were the basis on which TCR beta libraries were built. MiXCR, applied by TCRdb to the multiplex PCR reads, yields one record per CDR3 protein. The sample consists of 700,000 or so distinct CDR3 sequences, 25% to 35% of them appearing once. Specimen: peripheral blood mononuclear cells (PBMCs), collected when the disease was refractory, from a patient treated with antithyroid drugs. Receptor source: a female donor with Graves disease.

The V call is TRBV29-1, the J call TRBJ2-5; 7 positions match TRBD2. The junction had 11 bases not matched to a gene; V was cut back by 0 bases and J by 4 bases. CDR3 size: 16 residues. Germline loops: CDR1 SQVTM, CDR2 ANQGSEA. CDR3 residues: CSVEDPASGWGETQYF. CDR3 sequence (DNA): TGCAGCGTTGAAGACCCCGCTAGCGGTTGGGGAGAGACCCAGTACTTC.

This clonotype was detected many times. The chain has TRBV29-1 and TRBJ1-2; weak D call: TRBD1 (6 bases). This CDR3 region has 14 residues. CDR1 is SQVTM and CDR2 is ANQGSEA in the germline V gene. Trimming took 3 bases from V and 0 from J, leaving 11 bases between them. CDR3 in amino acids: CSVDGGGSNYGYTF. CDR3 coding DNA: TGCAGCGTTGACGGCGGGGGCTCTAACTATGGCTACACCTTC.